These T cell receptor beta chains were read from a single sample in a study of identifying expanded T cells in peripheral blood. The protocol was immunoSEQ multiplex PCR, while the TCRdb copy is restricted to in-frame clones and leaves out a portion. The profile covers about 130,000 clones, with around 88% appearing a single time and 8% to 9% taken by the ten largest. The specimen sequenced was blood. The receptors shown here come from a person between 18 and 75 years old in good health. Each CDR3 is given with its conserved first and last residue. Fields, in order: clone size, D gene, V gene, J gene, CDR3 DNA, CDR3 protein. A D gene is named only where the DNA matches it firmly. Not every row has a clone size; where given, it reads once, few, many or a size class.

>once|NA|TRBV28|TRBJ2-7
TGTGCCAGCAGTTCGTCGCAGGCAGCCTCCTACGAGCAGTACTTC
CASSSSQAASYEQYF
>NA|NA|TRBV7-9|TRBJ2-2
TGTGCCAGCAGCTTGAGGACAGCGAACACCGGGGAGCTGTTTTTT
CASSLRTANTGELFF
>few|TRBD1|TRBV7-9|TRBJ1-1
TGTGCCAGCAGCCTACGACAGGGGGCGAACACTGAAGCTTTCTTT
CASSLRQGANTEAFF
>few|NA|TRBV6-6|TRBJ1-2
TGTGCCAGCAGTCCCGAAGGTTGGGGCTACACCTTC
CASSPEGWGYTF
>once|TRBD2|TRBV28|TRBJ2-3
TGTGCCAGCGCTGGACTAGCGGGAAACTCGTATTTT
CASAGLAGNSYF
>once|NA|TRBV2|TRBJ2-5
TGTGCCAGCCGCCGGGGCGAGGAGACCCAGTACTTC
CASRRGEETQYF
>NA|TRBD1|TRBV7-2|TRBJ2-7
TGTGCCAGCAGCACAATGCCCGGGACAGGGTCGAGGGAGCAGTACTTC
CASSTMPGTGSREQYF
>NA|TRBD2|TRBV29-1|TRBJ2-6
TGCAGCGTTGAAGGGGACTACCACTCTGGGGCCAACGTCCTGACTTTC
CSVEGDYHSGANVLTF
>once|NA|TRBV19|TRBJ1-5
TGTGCCAGTAGTATCAATAGGGTTAGCAATCAGCCCCAGCATTTT
CASSINRVSNQPQHF
>NA|NA|TRBV5-5|TRBJ2-5
TGTGCCAGCAGCTTTACTAGCACCAGTGAGCGGGAGACCCAGTACTTC
CASSFTSTSERETQYF
>NA|NA|TRBV14|TRBJ2-7
TGTGCCAGCAGCCCCTGGCAGGGCCCCTACGAGCAGTACTTC
CASSPWQGPYEQYF
>NA|NA|TRBV2|TRBJ1-4
TGTGCCAGCAGTCCCGGGACGGTTAATGAAAAACTGTTTTTT
CASSPGTVNEKLFF
>few|NA|TRBV27|TRBJ2-3
TGTGCCAGCAGTCCCCCCGCTAGTTCAGATACGCAGTATTTT
CASSPPASSDTQYF
>few|TRBD1|TRBV7-7|TRBJ2-7
TGTGCCAGCAGCTCCGACAGGGGAGACGAGCAGTACTTC
CASSSDRGDEQYF
>NA|NA|TRBV7-4|TRBJ2-1
TGTGCCACTAGAGTGGAAGATGAGCAGTTCTTC
CATRVEDEQFF